The 31 T cell receptor beta chains in this list originate from one sample, sequenced in a study of OX40 agonist ivuxolimab in advanced cancers. Profiled with immunoSEQ multiplex PCR; TCRdb holds only in-frame clones, not every one. Among more than 55,000 clones listed, roughly 85% were seen once. The sequencing here drew on CD4+ or CD8+ T cells sorted from blood, taken in a trial of the OX40 agonist ivuxolimab. These receptors were collected from an adult with an advanced solid tumor such as melanoma, head and neck, liver or kidney cancer.

The V and J genes are TRBV19 and TRBJ1-1; 11 bases agree with TRBD1. The CDR3 is 16 residues long. The trim removed 4 bases at V and 5 bases at J, leaving 9 bases unmatched. CDR1 is LNHDA and CDR2 is SQIVND in the germline V gene (reference sequence). CDR3 loop: CASSTRRTGGKTEAFF. CDR3 bases: TGTGCCAGTAGTACCCGGAGGACAGGGGGCAAGACTGAAGCTTTCTTT.

The CDR3 spells CASSLGREGPLDTQYF. CDR3 DNA sequence: TGCGCCAGCAGCTTGGGGCGGGAGGGCCCGTTAGATACGCAGTATTTT. The V call is TRBV5-1, the J call TRBJ2-3; 9 positions agree with TRBD2. The germline V gene encodes CDR1 SGHRS and CDR2 YFSETQ. CDR3 size: 16 residues. J lost 5 bases, V lost 0 bases, and 7 bases had no gene match.

The sample holds one count of this clone. The chain links TRBV18 to TRBJ1-1; 9 bases are shared with TRBD1. The CDR3 has 14 amino acids. V was clipped by 2 bases and J by 11 bases; unmatched bases: 9. Germline-derived CDR1 and CDR2 are KGHSH and LQKENI. The DNA of the CDR3 is TGTGCCAGCTCACCAATGGATAACAGGGGGCAGGCTTTCTTT. The encoded protein is CASSPMDNRGQAFF.

This chain's CDR3 is CSVGTGPGYGYTF. The CDR3 region has the DNA TGCAGCGTTGGAACAGGGCCAGGGTATGGCTACACCTTC. The chain combines TRBV29-1 with TRBJ1-2; D is possibly TRBD1 (6 bases). V was trimmed by 4 bases and J by 5 bases, leaving 14 bases between them. The CDR3 contains 13 residues. Germline CDR1 SQVTM, CDR2 ANQGSEA.

This clone was observed a handful of times. The gene calls are TRBV29-1 and TRBJ2-3; TRBD1 is a possible D gene (6 bases). Germline V gene data show CDR1 as SQVTM and CDR2 as ANQGSEA. The CDR3 is 14 amino acids. The V end lost 7 bases, the J end lost 1 base, and 15 bases lay between the germline ends. CDR3 nucleotide sequence: TGCAGCGCTCAACAGGGTTATGGCACAGATACGCAGTATTTT. This codes for CSAQQGYGTDTQYF.

This sequence joins TRBV28 and TRBJ2-7; 8 bases agree with TRBD1. Losses at the gene ends were 5 bases for V and 6 bases for J; bases not matched to a gene: 12. From germline, CDR1 is MDHEN and CDR2 SYDVKM. CDR3 length: 15 amino acids. DNA of the CDR3: TGTGCCAGCAGTCCTGCGACCTGGACAGGGTTCGAGCAGTACTTC. This sequence encodes CASSPATWTGFEQYF.

This chain joins TRBV5-3 and TRBJ2-3; D not certain. Being an ORF, TRBV5-3 has a function that is uncertain. This CDR3 spans 15 amino acids. V was cut by 5 bases and J by 4 bases, with 17 bases left in between. The CDR3 reads CARSRAVSAPDTQYF. The CDR3 DNA reads TGTGCCAGAAGTAGGGCAGTTTCAGCTCCAGATACGCAGTATTTT.

The J gene is TRBJ1-1, the V gene TRBV5-1, with 7 bases lining up with TRBD1. The V gene end was trimmed by 0 bases and the J gene end by 3 bases; junction bases not matched to a gene: 5. The CDR3 loop spans 15 amino acids. CDR1 is SGHRS, CDR2 YFSETQ, per germline. The CDR3, as DNA: TGCGCCAGCAGCTTGGCACAGGGGAAGGACACTGAAGCTTTCTTT. Protein product: CASSLAQGKDTEAFF.

This clone was detected once. This chain joins TRBV10-3 and TRBJ1-3, with D perhaps matching TRBD1 (6 bases). This CDR3 has 15 amino acids. V dropped 2 bases and J dropped 0 bases, with 8 bases sitting between them. CDR1 is ENHRY, CDR2 SYGVKD, per germline. The CDR3 protein is CAISEAGDSGNTIYF. CDR3 in DNA: TGTGCCATCAGTGAGGCAGGGGACTCTGGAAACACCATATATTTT.

The rearrangement links TRBV14 to TRBJ2-1, with D possibly being TRBD1 (7 bases). The CDR3 contains 12 residues. The V end was cut by 5 bases, the J end by 10 bases, with 12 bases between. From germline, CDR1 is SGHDN and CDR2 FVKESK. The CDR3: CASSGGGREQFF. CDR3 DNA: TGTGCCAGCAGCGGAGGGGGCCGAGAGCAGTTCTTC.

The V and J genes are TRBV28 and TRBJ2-1; the D gene could be TRBD1 or TRBD2 (5 bases each). The length of the CDR3 is 15 residues. V was shortened by 6 bases and J by 2 bases, with 14 bases between the two germline ends. CDR1 MDHEN and CDR2 SYDVKM come from the germline V gene. The CDR3 sequence is CASSSGAQAYNEQFF. DNA for the CDR3: TGTGCCAGCAGCTCCGGGGCTCAAGCCTACAATGAGCAGTTCTTC.

The CDR3 sequence is CASSPLPGGTNEKLFF. The CDR3 DNA reads as TGCGCCAGCAGCCCTCTTCCAGGGGGTACTAATGAAAAACTGTTTTTT. The rearrangement links TRBV5-1 to TRBJ1-4; 7 positions agree with TRBD1. V lost 4 bases and J lost 2; bases outside the gene matches: 8. The CDR3 has 16 residues. The germline V gene has CDR1 SGHRS and CDR2 YFSETQ.

This chain joins TRBV14 and TRBJ2-5; D tentatively fits TRBD1 or TRBD2 (6 bases each). Germline CDR1 is SGHDN and CDR2 is FVKESK. V was trimmed by 1 base and J by 5 bases, leaving 17 bases between them. This CDR3 spans 16 amino acids. This chain's CDR3 is CASSQGDSWQGETQYF. In DNA, the CDR3 is TGTGCCAGCAGCCAAGGGGACTCCTGGCAGGGGGAGACCCAGTACTTC.

In DNA, the CDR3 is TGCAGCGTTGCCGGGACTCTAAACAATGAGCAGTTCTTC. It codes for CSVAGTLNNEQFF. The chain has TRBV29-1 and TRBJ2-1, with a weak D call TRBD2 (6 bases). Germline V gives CDR1 SQVTM, CDR2 ANQGSEA. Trimming removed 4 bases at V and 5 bases at J, with 12 bases between. The CDR3 sequence is 13 residues long.

The V call is TRBV29-1, the J call TRBJ2-7, with TRBD2 identical over 10 bases. Per the germline V gene, CDR1 is SQVTM and CDR2 is ANQGSEA. The junction had 8 bases not matched to a gene; V was cut back by 6 bases and J by 0 bases. The CDR3 runs 15 residues. CDR3 sequence (DNA): TGCAGCGTGAAACTAGGGACTAGCGACTCCTACGAGCAGTACTTC. It translates to CSVKLGTSDSYEQYF.

CDR3 sequence reads: CASSYSRTSGTYEQYF. The CDR3, as DNA: TGTGCCAGCAGTTACTCCAGGACTAGCGGCACCTACGAGCAGTACTTC. The gene calls are TRBV6-6 and TRBJ2-7, with 10 bases fitting TRBD2. The CDR3 has 16 amino acids. V was clipped by 0 bases and J by 2 bases; unmatched bases: 4. Germline values: CDR1 MNHNY, CDR2 SVGAGI (reference sequence).

J is TRBJ1-3 and V is TRBV4-1, with 9 bases aligning to TRBD1. The CDR3 extends over 15 amino acids. J was trimmed by 4 bases and V by 6 bases; bases with no gene match: 7. Per the germline V gene, CDR1 is MGHRA and CDR2 is YSYEKL. The CDR3 bases are TGCGCCAGCAGGACGTCCGGGACAGGGGGAAACACCATATATTTT. Translation gives CASRTSGTGGNTIYF.

The chain couples TRBV6-5 to TRBJ1-2; D is unclear. This CDR3 spans 12 amino acids. Looked up from germline, CDR1 is MNHEY and CDR2 is SVGAGI. Trimming left V 5 bases short and J 7 bases short, with 11 bases between. This CDR3 is CASSKSISGYTF. The CDR3 nucleotides are TGTGCCAGCAGTAAAAGTATCAGTGGCTACACCTTC.

The V gene is TRBV11-2, the J gene TRBJ2-3; weak D call: TRBD1 (5 bases). The CDR3 runs 17 residues. Germline-derived CDR1 and CDR2 are SGHAT and FQNNGV. V lost 4 bases to trimming and J lost 0 bases, with 17 bases between them. CDR3 residues: CASSSYKWTQSTDTQYF. DNA for the CDR3: TGTGCCAGCAGCTCGTATAAGTGGACACAAAGCACAGATACGCAGTATTTT.

The rearrangement joins TRBV2 to TRBJ2-7; 8 nucleotides match TRBD1. The CDR3 is made up of 13 amino acids. The germline V gene has CDR1 SNHLY and CDR2 FYNNEI. Trimming removed 9 bases from V and 4 bases from J; junction bases left unmatched: 8. The CDR3: CASTGTGVYEQYF. Written as DNA, the CDR3 is TGTGCCAGTACCGGGACAGGAGTTTACGAGCAGTACTTC.

The rearrangement links TRBV15 to TRBJ1-6; the match to TRBD1 covers 10 bases. V was pared by 5 bases and J by 10 bases, with 8 bases of the junction left unmatched. Germline V gene data show CDR1 as LNHNV and CDR2 as YYDKDF (reference sequence). This CDR3 has 15 residues. This CDR3 is CATSVRQGAGSPLHF. CDR3 bases: TGTGCCACCAGCGTTCGACAGGGGGCCGGGTCACCCCTCCACTTT.

This clone turned up a few times. This chain connects TRBV5-1 to TRBJ2-5; D gene unclear. This CDR3 contains 11 residues. V dropped 3 bases and J dropped 1 base, with 1 base sitting between them. Germline lookup yields CDR1 SGHRS and CDR2 YFSETQ. Here the CDR3 reads CASSSQETQYF. In nucleotides, the CDR3 is TGCGCCAGCAGCTCCCAAGAGACCCAGTACTTC.

This chain connects TRBV30 to TRBJ1-1; 9 bases align to TRBD1. Germline V gene sequence: CDR1 GTSNPN, CDR2 SVGIG (reference sequence). The CDR3 is 13 amino acids. J lost 3 bases, V lost 3 bases, and 2 bases had no gene match. The CDR3 reads CAWSRDRDTEAFF. CDR3 DNA sequence: TGTGCCTGGAGCCGGGACAGGGACACTGAAGCTTTCTTT.

J is TRBJ2-6 and V is TRBV7-3, with a weak D call TRBD2 (5 bases). The V gene's germline CDR1 is SGHTA and CDR2 FQGTGA. V was pared by 0 bases and J by 0 bases, with 6 bases between. The CDR3 totals 16 residues. DNA of the CDR3: TGTGCCAGCAGCTTAACAGGACTCTCTGGGGCCAACGTCCTGACTTTC. Encoded protein: CASSLTGLSGANVLTF. The entire variable domain, with the rest obtained from reference TRBV7-3 and TRBJ2-6, is as follows: GAGVSQTPSNKVTEKGKYVELRCDPISGHTALYWYRQSLGQGPEFLIYFQGTGAADDSGLPNDRFFAVRPEGSVSTLKIQRTERGDSAVYLCASSLTGLSGANVLTFGAGSRLTVL.

V is TRBV28 and J is TRBJ2-5; D might be TRBD2 (7 bases). CDR1 is MDHEN and CDR2 is SYDVKM in the germline V gene. There are 14 residues in the CDR3. The V gene lost 8 bases and the J gene lost 3 bases, with 16 bases spanning the gap. The CDR3 here is CASRQGGGKETQYF. CDR3 bases: TGTGCCAGCCGACAAGGGGGGGGCAAAGAGACCCAGTACTTC.

The chain uses TRBV9 and TRBJ2-4, with 11 nucleotides matching TRBD1. This CDR3 is built from 17 residues. Per germline, CDR1 SGDLS and CDR2 YYNGEE. Trimming removed 3 bases from V and 0 bases from J; junction bases left unmatched: 5. This chain's CDR3 is CASSAGQGVSAKNIQYF. DNA for the CDR3: TGTGCCAGCAGCGCGGGACAGGGGGTGTCAGCCAAAAACATTCAGTACTTC. The full variable domain, completed using reference TRBV9 and TRBJ2-4, is DSGVTQTPKHLITATGQRVTLRCSPRSGDLSVYWYQQSLDQGLQFLIQYYNGEERAKGNILERFSAQQFPDLHSELNLSSLELGDSALYFCASSAGQGVSAKNIQYFGAGTRLSVL.

This chain connects TRBV11-2 to TRBJ1-1; no clear D. V was cut by 0 bases and J by 1 base, with 18 bases left in between. There are 18 residues in the CDR3. The germline V gene has CDR1 SGHAT and CDR2 FQNNGV. As DNA, the CDR3 is TGTGCCAGCAGCTTAGATCAAGTGATGGCAGCTTGGAACACTGAAGCTTTCTTT. Its translation is CASSLDQVMAAWNTEAFF.

The chain recombines TRBV9 with TRBJ2-7; no clear D. V was cut by 2 bases and J by 6 bases, with 18 bases left in between. From germline, CDR1 is SGDLS and CDR2 YYNGEE. This CDR3 has 15 residues. CDR3 in DNA: TGTGCCAGCAGCGTCGACCCTCTAGGGTACGTCGAGCAGTACTTC. Translated: CASSVDPLGYVEQYF.

This sequence joins TRBV7-6 and TRBJ1-4, with D uncertain. There are 18 residues in the CDR3. Trimming took 1 base from V and 6 from J, leaving 21 bases between them. Germline CDR1 reads SGHVS; CDR2 reads FNYEAQ. CDR3 sequence reads: CASSLEGWEGTTYEKLFF. The CDR3 DNA is TGTGCCAGCAGCTTAGAGGGTTGGGAGGGCACTACATATGAAAAACTGTTTTTT. The variable domain in full, with the rest retrieved from reference TRBV7-6 and TRBJ1-4, is GAGVSQSPRYKVTKRGQDVALRCDPISGHVSLYWYRQALGQGPEFLTYFNYEAQQDKSGLPNDRFSAERPEGSISTLTIQRTEQRDSAMYRCASSLEGWEGTTYEKLFFGSGTQLSVL.

Only one count was recorded for this clone. V is TRBV19 and J is TRBJ1-5; a weak D match, TRBD1 (5 bases). CDR1 and CDR2 from the germline V gene are LNHDA and SQIVND (reference sequence). CDR3 size: 15 residues. V was shortened by 5 bases and J by 7 bases, with 18 bases between the two germline ends. CDR3 in DNA: TGTGCCAGTAGTTCCGCGGGGGGGGATGGCCAGCCCCAGCATTTT. Translated: CASSSAGGDGQPQHF.

This clone was seen a few times. The chain recombines TRBV7-9 with TRBJ1-1; no clear D. The CDR3 sequence is 13 residues long. Trimming removed 4 bases from V and 5 bases from J, with 11 bases in between. Looked up from germline, CDR1 is SEHNR and CDR2 is FQNEAQ (reference sequence). The CDR3 region has the DNA TGTGCCAGCAGCTCGTGGGCCGGGACTGAAGCTTTCTTT. It yields the protein CASSSWAGTEAFF.